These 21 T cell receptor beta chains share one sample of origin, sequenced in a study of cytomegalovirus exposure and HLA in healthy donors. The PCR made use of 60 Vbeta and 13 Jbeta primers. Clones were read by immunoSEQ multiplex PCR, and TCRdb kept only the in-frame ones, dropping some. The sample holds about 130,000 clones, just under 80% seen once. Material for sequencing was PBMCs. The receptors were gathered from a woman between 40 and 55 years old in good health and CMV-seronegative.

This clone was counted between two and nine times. Written as DNA, the CDR3 is TGCGCCAGCAGCCTGGACCGGACAGGGGTCCAAGAGACCCAGTACTTC. This gives the protein CASSLDRTGVQETQYF. The J gene is TRBJ2-5, the V gene TRBV5-1; the match to TRBD1 covers 9 bases. Germline V lookup: CDR1 SGHRS, CDR2 YFSETQ. The CDR3 totals 16 residues. Trimming cost V 4 bases and J 1 base; bases outside gene matches: 8.

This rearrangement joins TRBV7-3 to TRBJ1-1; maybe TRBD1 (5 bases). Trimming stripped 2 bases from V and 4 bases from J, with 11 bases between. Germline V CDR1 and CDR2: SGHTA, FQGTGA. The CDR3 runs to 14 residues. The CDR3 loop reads CASSLGGGGTEAFF. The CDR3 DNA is TGTGCCAGCAGCTTAGGCGGGGGGGGCACTGAAGCTTTCTTT.

CDR3 amino acids: CASSLYPFQPQHF. In DNA form, the CDR3 reads TGTGCCAGCAGCTTATATCCGTTTCAGCCCCAGCATTTT. The J gene is TRBJ1-5, the V gene TRBV7-2, with D unclear. CDR1 is SGHTA and CDR2 is FQGNSA in the germline V gene. Trimming left V 2 bases short and J 6 bases short, with 8 bases between. There are 13 residues in the CDR3.

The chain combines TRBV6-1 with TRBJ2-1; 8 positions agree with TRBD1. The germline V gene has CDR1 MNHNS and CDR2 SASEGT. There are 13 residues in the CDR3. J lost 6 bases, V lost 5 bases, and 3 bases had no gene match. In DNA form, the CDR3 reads TGTGCCAGCAGTCCCAGGGGGCCCAATGAGCAGTTCTTC. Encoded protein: CASSPRGPNEQFF.

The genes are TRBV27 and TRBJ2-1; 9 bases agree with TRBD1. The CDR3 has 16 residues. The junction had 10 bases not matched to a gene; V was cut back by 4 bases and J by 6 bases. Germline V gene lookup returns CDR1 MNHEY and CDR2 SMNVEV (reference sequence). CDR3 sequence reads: CASSSRPGQGGNEQFF. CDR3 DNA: TGTGCCAGCAGTTCCCGCCCGGGACAGGGTGGCAATGAGCAGTTCTTC.

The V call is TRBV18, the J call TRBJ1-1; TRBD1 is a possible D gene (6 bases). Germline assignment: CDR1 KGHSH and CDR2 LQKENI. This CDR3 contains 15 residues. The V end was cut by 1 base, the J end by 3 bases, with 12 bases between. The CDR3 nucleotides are TGTGCCAGCTCACCACAGGACAGAGTCTACACTGAAGCTTTCTTT. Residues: CASSPQDRVYTEAFF.

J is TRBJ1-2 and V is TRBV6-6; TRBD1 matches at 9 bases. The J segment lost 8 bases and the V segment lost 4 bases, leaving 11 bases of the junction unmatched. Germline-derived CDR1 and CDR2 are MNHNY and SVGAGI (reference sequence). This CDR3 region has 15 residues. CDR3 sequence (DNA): TGTGCCAGCAGTTCCACGTTACAGGGGGCCCGGGGCTACACCTTC. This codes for CASSSTLQGARGYTF.

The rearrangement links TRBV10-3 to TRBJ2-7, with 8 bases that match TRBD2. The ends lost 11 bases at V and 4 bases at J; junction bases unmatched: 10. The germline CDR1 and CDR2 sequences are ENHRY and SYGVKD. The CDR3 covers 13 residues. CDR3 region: CACSGLADYEQYF. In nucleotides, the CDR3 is TGTGCCTGCAGCGGACTAGCAGATTACGAGCAGTACTTC.

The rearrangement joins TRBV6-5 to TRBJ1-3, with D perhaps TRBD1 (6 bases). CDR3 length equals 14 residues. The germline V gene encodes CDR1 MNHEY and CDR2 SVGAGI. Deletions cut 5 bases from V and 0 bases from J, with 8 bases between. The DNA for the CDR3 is TGTGCCAGCAGTCAGGGGTTCTCTGGAAACACCATATATTTT. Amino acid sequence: CASSQGFSGNTIYF.

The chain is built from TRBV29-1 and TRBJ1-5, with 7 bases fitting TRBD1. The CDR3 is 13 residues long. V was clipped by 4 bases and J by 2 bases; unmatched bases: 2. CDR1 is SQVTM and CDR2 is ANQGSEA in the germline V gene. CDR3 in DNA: TGCAGCGTTGTAGGGACAGGCAATCAGCCCCAGCATTTT. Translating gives CSVVGTGNQPQHF.

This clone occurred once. CDR3 nucleotide sequence: TGTGCCATCAGCTTAAACAGGGACCAGCCCCAGCATTTT. Its translation is CAISLNRDQPQHF. This chain joins TRBV10-3 and TRBJ1-5; possibly TRBD1 for D (6 bases). Germline assignment: CDR1 ENHRY and CDR2 SYGVKD. V was clipped by 6 bases and J by 7 bases, with 13 bases between them. The CDR3 runs to 13 residues.

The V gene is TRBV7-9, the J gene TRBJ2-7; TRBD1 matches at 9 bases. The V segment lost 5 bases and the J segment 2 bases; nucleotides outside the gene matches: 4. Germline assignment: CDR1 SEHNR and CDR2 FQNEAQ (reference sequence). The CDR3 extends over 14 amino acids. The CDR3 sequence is CASSVGTGPYEQYF. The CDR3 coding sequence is TGTGCCAGCAGCGTCGGGACAGGGCCCTACGAGCAGTACTTC.

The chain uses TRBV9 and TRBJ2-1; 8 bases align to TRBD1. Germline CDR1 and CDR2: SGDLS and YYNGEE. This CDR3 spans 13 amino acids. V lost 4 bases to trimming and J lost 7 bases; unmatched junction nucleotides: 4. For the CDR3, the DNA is TGTGCCAGCAGCCCAAGGACAGGGAATGAGCAGTTCTTC. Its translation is CASSPRTGNEQFF. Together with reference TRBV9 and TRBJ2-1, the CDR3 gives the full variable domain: DSGVTQTPKHLITATGQRVTLRCSPRSGDLSVYWYQQSLDQGLQFLIQYYNGEERAKGNILERFSAQQFPDLHSELNLSSLELGDSALYFCASSPRTGNEQFFGPGTRLTVL.

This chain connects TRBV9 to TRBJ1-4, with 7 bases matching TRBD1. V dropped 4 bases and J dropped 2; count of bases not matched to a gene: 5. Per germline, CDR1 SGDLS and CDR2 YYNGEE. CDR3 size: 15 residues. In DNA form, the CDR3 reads TGTGCCAGCAGCCCCGACAGGGAGACTAATGAAAAACTGTTTTTT. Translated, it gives CASSPDRETNEKLFF. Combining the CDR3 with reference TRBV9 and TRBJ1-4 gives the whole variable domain DSGVTQTPKHLITATGQRVTLRCSPRSGDLSVYWYQQSLDQGLQFLIQYYNGEERAKGNILERFSAQQFPDLHSELNLSSLELGDSALYFCASSPDRETNEKLFFGSGTQLSVL.

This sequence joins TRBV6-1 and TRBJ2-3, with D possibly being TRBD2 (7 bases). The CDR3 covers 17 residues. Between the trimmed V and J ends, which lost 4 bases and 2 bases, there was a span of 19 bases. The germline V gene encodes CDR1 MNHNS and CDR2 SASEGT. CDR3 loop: CASSAHSEGGVTDTQYF. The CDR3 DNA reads TGTGCCAGCAGTGCTCACTCAGAGGGGGGGGTCACAGATACGCAGTATTTT.

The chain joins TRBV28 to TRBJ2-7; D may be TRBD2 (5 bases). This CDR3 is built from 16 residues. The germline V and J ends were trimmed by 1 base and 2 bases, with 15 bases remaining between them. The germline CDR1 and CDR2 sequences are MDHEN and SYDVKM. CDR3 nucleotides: TGTGCCAGCAGTTTATATCACCGGGGTTTCGCCTACGAGCAGTACTTC. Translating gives CASSLYHRGFAYEQYF.

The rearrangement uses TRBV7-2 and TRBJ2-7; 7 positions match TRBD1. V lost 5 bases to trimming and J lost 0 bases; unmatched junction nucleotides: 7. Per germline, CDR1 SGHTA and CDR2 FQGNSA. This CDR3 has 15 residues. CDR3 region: CASSKWTGASYEQYF. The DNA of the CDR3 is TGTGCCAGCAGCAAATGGACAGGAGCCTCCTACGAGCAGTACTTC.

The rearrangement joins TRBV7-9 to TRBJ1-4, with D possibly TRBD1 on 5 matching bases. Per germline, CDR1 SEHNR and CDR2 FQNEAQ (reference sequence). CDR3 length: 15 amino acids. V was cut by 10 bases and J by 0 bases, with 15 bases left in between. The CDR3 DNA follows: TGTGCCACCCTCCTGGGGCAAACAACTAATGAAAAACTGTTTTTT. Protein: CATLLGQTTNEKLFF. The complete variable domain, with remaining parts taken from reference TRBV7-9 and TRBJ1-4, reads DTGVSQNPRHKITKRGQNVTFRCDPISEHNRLYWYRQTLGQGPEFLTYFQNEAQLEKSRLLSDRFSAERPKGSFSTLEIQRTEQGDSAMYLCATLLGQTTNEKLFFGSGTQLSVL.

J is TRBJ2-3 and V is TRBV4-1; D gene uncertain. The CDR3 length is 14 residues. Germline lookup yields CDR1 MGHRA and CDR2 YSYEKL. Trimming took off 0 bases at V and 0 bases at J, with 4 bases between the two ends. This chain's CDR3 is CASSQETSTDTQYF. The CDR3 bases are TGCGCCAGCAGCCAAGAGACAAGCACAGATACGCAGTATTTT.

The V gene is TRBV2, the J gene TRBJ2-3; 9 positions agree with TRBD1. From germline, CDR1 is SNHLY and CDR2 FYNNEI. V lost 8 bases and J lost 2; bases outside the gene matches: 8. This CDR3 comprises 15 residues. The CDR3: CASGQGMKATDTQYF. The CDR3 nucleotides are TGTGCCAGCGGACAGGGGATGAAGGCCACAGATACGCAGTATTTT.

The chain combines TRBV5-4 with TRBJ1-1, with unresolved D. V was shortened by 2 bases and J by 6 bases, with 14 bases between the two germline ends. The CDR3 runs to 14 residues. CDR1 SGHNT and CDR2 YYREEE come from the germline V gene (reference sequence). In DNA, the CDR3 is TGTGCCAGCAGCTTAAAGGCCCGAGGGTCTGAAGCTTTCTTT. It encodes CASSLKARGSEAFF.